Listed below are T cell receptor beta chains from one sample, sequenced in a study of shared clonotypes between healthy human individuals. TCRdb keeps only in-frame clones here, not all; method: immunoSEQ multiplex PCR. The sample holds roughly 1,100,000 clones, more than 60% seen once. The specimen was memory CD4+ T cells sorted from blood. The source of these receptors is a man between 18 and 29 years old in good health. The CDR3 runs from the conserved cysteine through the conserved F or W. D genes are given only for firm matches. The size field is filled for only some rows; it gives once, few, many or a size class.

D	V	size	J	DNA	CDR3
TRBD1	TRBV18	NA	TRBJ2-5	TGTGCCAGCTCACCAAGAAGCCCGGGACAGGGGTGCGAGACCCAGTACTTC	CASSPRSPGQGCETQYF
NA	TRBV5-1	NA	TRBJ1-2	TGCGCCAGCAGCTTGGGGGACACAACGGGCTATGGCTACACCTTC	CASSLGDTTGYGYTF
NA	TRBV6-5	NA	TRBJ1-1	TGTGCCATCAGCGCAGGGGCCGCTAACACTGAAGCTTTCTTT	CAISAGAANTEAFF
NA	TRBV30	few	TRBJ1-2	TGTGCCTGGAGTGTTTCGAGGGGAGATTATGGCTACACCTTC	CAWSVSRGDYGYTF
NA	TRBV9	few	TRBJ1-1	TGTGCCAGCAGCCCTAATACAGGGTTTGTAACTGAAGCTTTCTTT	CASSPNTGFVTEAFF
NA	TRBV28	NA	TRBJ2-1	TGTGCCACCCTGATAACCGGGACGGGAAAGCAGTTCTTC	CATLITGTGKQFF
NA	TRBV7-8	NA	TRBJ1-1	TGTGCCAGCAGCCCCACTTTATACACTGAAGCTTTCTTT	CASSPTLYTEAFF
NA	TRBV5-8	NA	TRBJ2-3	TGTGCCAGCAGCTTGGCCGAGAAAAGCACAGATACGCAGTATTTT	CASSLAEKSTDTQYF
TRBD1	TRBV19	NA	TRBJ1-3	TGTGCCAGTTCGCAGGGGGTTGGAAACACCATATATTTT	CASSQGVGNTIYF
NA	TRBV6-1	NA	TRBJ2-1	TGTGCCAGCAGTGAATCGGACGGGCAGTTCTTC	CASSESDGQFF
NA	TRBV15	NA	TRBJ1-3	TGTGCCACCAGCAGAGGGACAGTGGCTGGAAACACCATATATTTT	CATSRGTVAGNTIYF
NA	TRBV28	few	TRBJ1-2	TGTGCCAGCAGTCCCTTGCAGGGAAATGGCTACACCTTC	CASSPLQGNGYTF
TRBD2	TRBV6-4	NA	TRBJ2-1	TGTGCCAGCAGTGAGGGGGGACTAGCGGGATGGGAGCAGTTCTTC	CASSEGGLAGWEQFF
NA	TRBV2	once	TRBJ2-5	TGTGCCAGCAGTGAAGCGCAGCTAGGGACCCAGTACTTC	CASSEAQLGTQYF
TRBD2	TRBV18	NA	TRBJ2-7	TGTGCCAGCTCACCTCTAGCGGGAGAGTCCGAGCAGTACTTC	CASSPLAGESEQYF
NA	TRBV7-2	NA	TRBJ2-2	TGTGCCGGCGGGACGGGGAACACCGGGGAGCTGTTTTTT	CAGGTGNTGELFF
TRBD1	TRBV6-5	once	TRBJ1-4	TGTGCCAGCAGTTACTCGAGGGGACAGAGAAATGAAAAACTGTTTTTT	CASSYSRGQRNEKLFF
TRBD2	TRBV7-6	few	TRBJ2-7	TGTGCCAGCAGCTCGATGAGCGGGGGGGCTTACGAGCAGTACTTC	CASSSMSGGAYEQYF
NA	TRBV5-4	NA	TRBJ1-2	TGTGCCAGCAGCCTTATGGGCGTGGGAAATGGCTACACCTTC	CASSLMGVGNGYTF
TRBD1	TRBV6-1	NA	TRBJ1-6	TGTGCCAGCAGTGATTTGACAGGGGGGAATTCACCCCTCCACTTT	CASSDLTGGNSPLHF
TRBD2	TRBV19	NA	TRBJ2-7	TGTGCCAGTAGCATAAACGGGGGGACCTACGAGCAGTACTTC	CASSINGGTYEQYF
TRBD1	TRBV6-5	NA	TRBJ1-1	TGTGCCAGCAGTTACTCGAGACAGGGTCGTACTGAAGCTTTCTTT	CASSYSRQGRTEAFF
TRBD1	TRBV5-4	NA	TRBJ2-6	TGTGCCAGCAGCCCGGACAGGGGGCTCTCGGGGGCCAACGTCCTGACTTTC	CASSPDRGLSGANVLTF
NA	TRBV4-1	NA	TRBJ2-7	TGCGCCAGCAGCCCTCTTCCCCAGGTCTACGAGCAGTACTTC	CASSPLPQVYEQYF
TRBD1	TRBV6-1	NA	TRBJ1-2	TGTGCCAGCAGTGAAAGCAGGGGGCGAGACTATGGCTACACCTTC	CASSESRGRDYGYTF
TRBD1	TRBV25-1	NA	TRBJ2-7	TGTGCCAGCAGGGGGACAGGGGGCTCCTACGAGCAGTACTTC	CASRGTGGSYEQYF
NA	TRBV30	NA	TRBJ2-7	TGTGCCTCCTCCGCCAGCTCCTACGAGCAGTACTTC	CASSASSYEQYF
TRBD2	TRBV5-1	few	TRBJ2-5	TGCGCCAGCAGCCTTGGGCTAGCGGGAGATTACGAGACCCAGTACTTC	CASSLGLAGDYETQYF
NA	TRBV5-1	NA	TRBJ1-1	TGCGCCAGCAGCTTAAATAGGCCGGAAGTAAACGAAGCTTTCTTT	CASSLNRPEVNEAFF
TRBD1	TRBV27	NA	TRBJ1-6	TGTGCCAGCAGGGCGGGGGGACAGTATAATTCACCCCTCCACTTT	CASRAGGQYNSPLHF
NA	TRBV12-5	many	TRBJ1-3	TGTGCTAGTGCCGACCTGACTGATTTATTCTCTGGAAACACCATATATTTT	CASADLTDLFSGNTIYF
TRBD1	TRBV9	NA	TRBJ1-1	TGTGCCAGCTCACAGGGGAGCAACACTGAAGCTTTCTTT	CASSQGSNTEAFF
NA	TRBV28	NA	TRBJ2-7	TGTGCCAGCAGCCCCGCGGGCGAGCAGTACTTC	CASSPAGEQYF
NA	TRBV19	once	TRBJ2-7	TGTGCCAGTAGTACACAGCAGGGATTCGTGAACGAGCAGTACTTC	CASSTQQGFVNEQYF
NA	TRBV7-2	NA	TRBJ2-1	TGTGCCAGCAGCCCCCTTCCGGGGGAGGCCTATGAGCAGTTCTTC	CASSPLPGEAYEQFF
NA	TRBV2	NA	TRBJ2-3	TGTGCCTCCCAATCCCACTCTAGCACAGATACGCAGTATTTT	CASQSHSSTDTQYF
TRBD2	TRBV18	NA	TRBJ2-1	TGTGCCAGCTCACCATCGGGACTATTCAGTGAGCAGTTCTTC	CASSPSGLFSEQFF
NA	TRBV18	NA	TRBJ1-4	TGTGCCAGCTCACCAGACTGGGGAACCAGAAATGAAAAACTGTTTTTT	CASSPDWGTRNEKLFF
NA	TRBV7-2	once	TRBJ2-3	TGTGCCAGCAGCGTGGGGGCTAGCGGCACAGATACGCAGTATTTT	CASSVGASGTDTQYF
NA	TRBV19	few	TRBJ1-3	TGTGCCAGTAGTATATCGGCTGGAAACACCATATATTTT	CASSISAGNTIYF
NA	TRBV7-6	NA	TRBJ2-5	TGTGCGACCAGGTTCGGGGAGACCCAGTACTTC	CATRFGETQYF
NA	TRBV5-4	few	TRBJ2-5	TGTGCCAGCAGCTCATGGGGTTCAGAGACCCAGTACTTC	CASSSWGSETQYF
NA	TRBV28	NA	TRBJ1-2	TGTGCCAGCAGTTCCGGGACGGATTATGGCTACACCTTC	CASSSGTDYGYTF
NA	TRBV5-4	NA	TRBJ1-2	TGTGCCAGCAGCTCCACCCGTCTAGGCTACACCTTC	CASSSTRLGYTF
NA	TRBV5-7	NA	TRBJ2-6	TGTGCCAGCAGCTTGGGGGCAGCTAGCTCTGGGGCCAACGTCCTGACTTTC	CASSLGAASSGANVLTF
NA	TRBV19	NA	TRBJ1-5	TGTGCCAGTAGACAACCCAATCAGCCCCAGCATTTT	CASRQPNQPQHF
NA	TRBV4-1	many	TRBJ2-1	TGCGCCAGCAGCCAAGACGATGGTGAGCAGTTCTTC	CASSQDDGEQFF